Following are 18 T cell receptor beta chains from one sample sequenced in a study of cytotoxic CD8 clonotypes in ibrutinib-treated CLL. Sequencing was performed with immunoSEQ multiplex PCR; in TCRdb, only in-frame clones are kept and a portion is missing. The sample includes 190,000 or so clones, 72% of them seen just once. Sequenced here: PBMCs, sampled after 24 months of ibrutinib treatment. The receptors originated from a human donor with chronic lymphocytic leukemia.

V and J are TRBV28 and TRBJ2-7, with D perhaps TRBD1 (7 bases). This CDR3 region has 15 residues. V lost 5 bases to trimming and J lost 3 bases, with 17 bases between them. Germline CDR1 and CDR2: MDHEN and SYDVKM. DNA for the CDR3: TGTGCCAGCAGTATCTCCCCCCAGGGGGGCTACGAGCAGTACTTC. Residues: CASSISPQGGYEQYF.

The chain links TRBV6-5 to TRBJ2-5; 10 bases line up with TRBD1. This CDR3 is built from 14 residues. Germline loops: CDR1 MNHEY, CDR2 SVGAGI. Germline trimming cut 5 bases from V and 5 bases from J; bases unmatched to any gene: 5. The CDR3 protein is CASSRDRGRETQYF. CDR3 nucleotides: TGTGCCAGCAGTCGGGACAGGGGACGGGAGACCCAGTACTTC.

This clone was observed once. The CDR3 nucleotides read TGTGCCAGCGTGAACTCCTACGAGCAGTACTTC. It specifies CASVNSYEQYF. This chain links TRBV6-1 with TRBJ2-7; D remains unclear. Germline CDR1 is MNHNS and CDR2 is SASEGT. CDR3 length: 11 residues. V shed 8 bases and J shed 0 bases, with 5 bases lying between them.

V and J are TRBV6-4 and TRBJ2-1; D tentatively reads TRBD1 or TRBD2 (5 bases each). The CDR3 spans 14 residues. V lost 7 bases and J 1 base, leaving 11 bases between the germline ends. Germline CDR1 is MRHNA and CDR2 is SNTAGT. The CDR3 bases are TGTGCCAGCACCCGAGAGGGGTCCTACAATGAGCAGTTCTTC. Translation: CASTREGSYNEQFF.

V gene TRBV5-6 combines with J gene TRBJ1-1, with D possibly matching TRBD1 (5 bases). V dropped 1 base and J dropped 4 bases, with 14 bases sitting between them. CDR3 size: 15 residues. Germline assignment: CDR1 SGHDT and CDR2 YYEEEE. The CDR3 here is CASSLNPTGGTEAFF. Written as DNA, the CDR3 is TGTGCCAGCAGCTTGAATCCCACCGGGGGCACTGAAGCTTTCTTT.

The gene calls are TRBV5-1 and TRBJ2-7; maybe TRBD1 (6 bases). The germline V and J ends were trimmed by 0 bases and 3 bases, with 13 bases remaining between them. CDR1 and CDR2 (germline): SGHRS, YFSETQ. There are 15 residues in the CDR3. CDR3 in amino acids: CASSLEATGYYEQYF. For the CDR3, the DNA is TGCGCCAGCAGCTTGGAAGCCACAGGGTACTACGAGCAGTACTTC.

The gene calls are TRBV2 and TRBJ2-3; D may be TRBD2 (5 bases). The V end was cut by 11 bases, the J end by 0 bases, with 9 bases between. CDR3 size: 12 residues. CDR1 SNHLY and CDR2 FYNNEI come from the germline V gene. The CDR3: CAYLASTDTQYF. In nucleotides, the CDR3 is TGTGCCTACTTAGCGAGCACAGATACGCAGTATTTT.

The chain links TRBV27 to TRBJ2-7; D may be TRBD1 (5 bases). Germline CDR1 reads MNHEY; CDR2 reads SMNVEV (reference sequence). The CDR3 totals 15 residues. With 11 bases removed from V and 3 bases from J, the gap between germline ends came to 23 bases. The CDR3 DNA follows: TGTGCCGCAGGGAAGGGTCAGCACCAATACTACGAGCAGTACTTC. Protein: CAAGKGQHQYYEQYF.

CDR3 in amino acids: CASSPGLAGGFTTDTQYF. The CDR3 DNA sequence: TGTGCCAGCAGCCCGGGACTAGCGGGAGGTTTTACTACAGATACGCAGTATTTT. The V gene is TRBV28, the J gene TRBJ2-3; TRBD2 matches at 15 bases. The CDR3 runs to 18 residues. Germline assignment: CDR1 MDHEN and CDR2 SYDVKM. Losses at the gene ends were 6 bases for V and 3 bases for J; bases not matched to a gene: 10. The full variable domain, rest sourced from reference TRBV28 and TRBJ2-3, is DVKVTQSSRYLVKRTGEKVFLECVQDMDHENMFWYRQDPGLGLRLIYFSYDVKMKEKGDIPEGYSVSREKKERFSLILESASTNQTSMYLCASSPGLAGGFTTDTQYFGPGTRLTVL.

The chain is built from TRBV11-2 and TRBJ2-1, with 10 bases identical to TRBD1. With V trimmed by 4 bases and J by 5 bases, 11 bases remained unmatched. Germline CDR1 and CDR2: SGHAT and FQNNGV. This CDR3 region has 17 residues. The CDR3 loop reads CASSSRTGTGADNEQFF. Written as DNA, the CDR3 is TGTGCCAGCAGCTCACGAACCGGGACAGGGGCCGACAATGAGCAGTTCTTC.

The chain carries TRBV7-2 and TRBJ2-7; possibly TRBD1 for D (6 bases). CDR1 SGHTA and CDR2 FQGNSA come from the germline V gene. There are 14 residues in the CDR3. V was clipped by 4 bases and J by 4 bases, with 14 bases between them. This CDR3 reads CASSSRQAVYEQYF. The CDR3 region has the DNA TGTGCCAGCAGCTCCCGACAGGCGGTGTACGAGCAGTACTTC.

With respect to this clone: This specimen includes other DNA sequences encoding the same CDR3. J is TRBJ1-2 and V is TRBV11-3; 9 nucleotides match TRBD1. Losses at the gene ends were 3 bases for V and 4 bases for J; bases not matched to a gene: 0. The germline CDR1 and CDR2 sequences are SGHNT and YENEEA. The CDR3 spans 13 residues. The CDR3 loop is CASSLTGGYGYTF. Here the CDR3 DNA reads TGTGCCAGCAGCTTGACAGGGGGCTATGGCTACACCTTC.

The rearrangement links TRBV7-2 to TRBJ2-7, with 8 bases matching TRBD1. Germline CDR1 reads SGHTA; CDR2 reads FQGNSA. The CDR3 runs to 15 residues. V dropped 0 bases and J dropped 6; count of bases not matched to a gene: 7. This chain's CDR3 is CASSLAGQGSREQYF. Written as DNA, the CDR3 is TGTGCCAGCAGCTTAGCTGGACAGGGCTCCCGCGAGCAGTACTTC.

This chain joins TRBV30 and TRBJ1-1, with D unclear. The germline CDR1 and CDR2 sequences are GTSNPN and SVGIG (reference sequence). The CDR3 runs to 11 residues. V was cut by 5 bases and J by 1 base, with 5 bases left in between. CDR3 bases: TGTGCCTGGGAAAGGAACACTGAAGCTTTCTTT. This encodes CAWERNTEAFF.

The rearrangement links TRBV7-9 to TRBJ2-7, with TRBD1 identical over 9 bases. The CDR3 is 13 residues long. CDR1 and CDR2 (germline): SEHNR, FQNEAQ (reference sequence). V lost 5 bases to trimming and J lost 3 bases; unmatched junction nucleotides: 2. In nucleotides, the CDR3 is TGTGCCAGCAGCAGGGGACAGGGCTACGAGCAGTACTTC. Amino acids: CASSRGQGYEQYF.

CDR3 DNA sequence: TGTGCCAGTAGTATAGCCGACGGATATAATTCACCCCTCCACTTT. Its protein is CASSIADGYNSPLHF. The V gene is TRBV19, the J gene TRBJ1-6; D call uncertain. Looked up from germline, CDR1 is LNHDA and CDR2 is SQIVND (reference sequence). Trimming removed 1 base from V and 4 bases from J, with 8 bases in between. The CDR3 length is 15 residues.

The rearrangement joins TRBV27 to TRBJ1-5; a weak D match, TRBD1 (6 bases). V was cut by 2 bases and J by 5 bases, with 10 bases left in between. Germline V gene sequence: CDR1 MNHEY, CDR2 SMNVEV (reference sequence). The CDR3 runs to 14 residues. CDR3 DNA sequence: TGTGCCAGCAGTTTACGGGACACAGATCAGCCCCAGCATTTT. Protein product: CASSLRDTDQPQHF.

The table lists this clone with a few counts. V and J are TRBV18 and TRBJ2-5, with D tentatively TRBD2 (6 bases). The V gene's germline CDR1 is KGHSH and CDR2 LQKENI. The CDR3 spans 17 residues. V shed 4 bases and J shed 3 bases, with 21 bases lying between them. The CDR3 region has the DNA TGTGCCAGCTCACAGGGACTCCTCGCCATTCCAGAAGAGACCCAGTACTTC. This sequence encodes CASSQGLLAIPEETQYF.